The sequence of this T cell receptor beta chain was determined in a study of CD8+ T cells in alopecia areata. The treatment denotes: oral pan-JAK inhibitor, 5-10 mg twice daily. Investigators isolated RNA and reverse transcribed it into cDNA to act as the sequencing template. Produced via immunoSEQ multiplex PCR; TCRdb's table is partial and in-frame only. The sample yields around 150,000 clones, about 60% seen once. The sample holds a few counts of this clone. From germline, CDR1 is SQVTM and CDR2 ANQGSEA. The CDR3 consists of 11 residues. The V and J ends lost 4 bases and 7 bases respectively, with 9 bases between them.

Sample: CD4+ T cells sorted from blood, taken at week 24, from a patient treated with tofacitinib. The gene calls are TRBV29-1 and TRBJ2-3; D remains unclear. The clonotype originates from a human donor with alopecia areata. The CDR3 protein is CSVATSHTQYF. For the CDR3, the DNA is TGCAGCGTTGCGACGTCCCATACGCAGTATTTT.